The 3 T cell receptor beta chains below were found in one sample sequenced in a study of read filtering for tumor transcriptome and immune sequencing. This library used approximately 370 ng RNA and molecular barcoded adaptors spanning alpha/delta and beta/gamma chains. TCRdb fed the reads into MiXCR, producing one record per CDR3 protein. The table includes some 130,000 distinct CDR3 sequences, under 15% detected once. Source material: a population of CD138-negative cells sorted from bone marrow. Receptor source: a donor aged 40 or over with multiple myeloma.

CDR3 coding DNA: TGTGCCAGCAGCCCTAGGGTCGGAGCAAAACATTTCACAGATACGCAGTATTTT. Translating it yields CASSPRVGAKHFTDTQYF. The rearrangement joins TRBV7-8 to TRBJ2-3, with unresolved D. The V gene lost 5 bases and the J gene lost 2 bases, with 23 bases spanning the gap. Germline CDR1 is SGHVS and CDR2 is FQNEAQ. The CDR3 totals 18 residues. Full variable domain (missing parts from reference TRBV7-8 and TRBJ2-3): GAGVSQSPRYKVAKRGQDVALRCDPISGHVSLFWYQQALGQGPEFLTYFQNEAQLDKSGLPSDRFFAERPEGSVSTLKIQRTQQEDSAVYLCASSPRVGAKHFTDTQYFGPGTRLTVL.

This clonotype was seen ten or more times. CDR3 region: CSAIPLWRGGFNEQFF. Here the CDR3 DNA reads TGCAGTGCTATCCCCTTATGGCGGGGGGGCTTCAATGAGCAGTTCTTC. The rearrangement uses TRBV20-1 and TRBJ2-1; 9 nucleotides align to TRBD2. V gave up 4 bases and J gave up 6 bases; unmatched junction bases: 13. Germline V gene lookup returns CDR1 DFQATT and CDR2 SNEGSKA (reference sequence). This CDR3 comprises 16 residues.

This clonotype was counted only a few times. The chain links TRBV2 to TRBJ1-1; D not certain. V shed 3 bases and J shed 4 bases, with 12 bases lying between them. Germline lookup yields CDR1 SNHLY and CDR2 FYNNEI. The CDR3 is made up of 14 amino acids. For the CDR3, the DNA is TGTGCCAGCAGTGACCCGCCGGCTGTCACTGAAGCTTTCTTT. Its translation: CASSDPPAVTEAFF.